The clone carrying this T cell receptor beta chain showed up just a few times. Its antigen remains unidentified. Germline CDR1 and CDR2: MGHRA and YSYEKL. This CDR3 has 16 residues. The V gene end was trimmed by 0 bases and the J gene end by 7 bases; junction bases not matched to a gene: 8. Both 60 Vbeta primers and 13 Jbeta primers went into the PCR. TCRdb's copy holds only in-frame clones and misses some; the assay was immunoSEQ multiplex PCR. Of under 150,000 clones in the sample, about three quarters were seen once. The data originate from a study of cytomegalovirus exposure and HLA in healthy donors. Study-wide findings and caveats: With later analysis, a missense DCLRE1C variant became linked to TCR beta V- and J-gene trimming. A list of approximately 160 TCR beta chains associated with cytomegalovirus was given.

Sequenced input: PBMCs. The clonotype was recovered from a man younger than 30 in good health and CMV-seronegative. The rearrangement uses TRBV4-1 and TRBJ2-1; 8 nucleotides match TRBD1. CDR3 residues: CASSQDLGQGMNEQFF. The CDR3 DNA reads as TGCGCCAGCAGCCAAGATCTAGGACAGGGAATGAATGAGCAGTTCTTC.